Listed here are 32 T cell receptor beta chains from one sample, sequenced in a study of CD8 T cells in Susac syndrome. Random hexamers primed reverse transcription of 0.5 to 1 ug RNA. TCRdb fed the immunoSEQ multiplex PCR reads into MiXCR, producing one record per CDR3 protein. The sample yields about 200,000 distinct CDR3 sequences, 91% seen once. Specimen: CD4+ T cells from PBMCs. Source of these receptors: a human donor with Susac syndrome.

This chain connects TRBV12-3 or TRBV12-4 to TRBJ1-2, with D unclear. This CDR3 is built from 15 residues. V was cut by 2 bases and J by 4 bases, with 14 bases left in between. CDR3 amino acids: CASSLSDLPLYGYTF. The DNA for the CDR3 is TGTGCCAGCAGTTTATCTGACCTCCCCCTCTATGGCTACACCTTC.

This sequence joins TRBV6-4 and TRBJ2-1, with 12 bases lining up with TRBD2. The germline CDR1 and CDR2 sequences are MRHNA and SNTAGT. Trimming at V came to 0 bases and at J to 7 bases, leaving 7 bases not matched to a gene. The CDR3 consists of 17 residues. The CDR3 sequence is CASSDSLAGGGMNEQFF. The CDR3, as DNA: TGTGCCAGCAGTGACTCGCTAGCGGGAGGGGGAATGAATGAGCAGTTCTTC.

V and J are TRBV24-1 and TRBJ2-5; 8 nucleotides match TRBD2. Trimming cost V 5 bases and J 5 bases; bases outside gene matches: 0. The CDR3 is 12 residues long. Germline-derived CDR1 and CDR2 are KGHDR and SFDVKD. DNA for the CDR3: TGTGCCACCAGTGGACTAGCGGAGACCCAGTACTTC. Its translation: CATSGLAETQYF.

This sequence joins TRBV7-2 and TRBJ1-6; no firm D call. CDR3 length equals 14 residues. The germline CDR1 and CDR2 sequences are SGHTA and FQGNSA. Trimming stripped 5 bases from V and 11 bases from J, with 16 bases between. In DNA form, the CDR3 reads TGTGCCAGCAGCCCCCTTGGTACGGGGACACCCCTCCACTTT. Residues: CASSPLGTGTPLHF.

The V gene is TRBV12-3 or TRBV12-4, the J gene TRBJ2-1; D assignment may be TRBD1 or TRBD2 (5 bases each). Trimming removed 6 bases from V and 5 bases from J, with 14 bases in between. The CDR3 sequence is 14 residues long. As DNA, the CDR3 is TGTGCCAGCAGCGGATGGGACGTTAACAATGAGCAGTTCTTC. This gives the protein CASSGWDVNNEQFF.

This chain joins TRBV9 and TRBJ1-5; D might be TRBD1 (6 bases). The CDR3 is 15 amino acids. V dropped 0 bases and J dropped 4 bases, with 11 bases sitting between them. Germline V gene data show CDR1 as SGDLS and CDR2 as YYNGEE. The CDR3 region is CASSVEGQTNQPQHF. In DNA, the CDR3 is TGTGCCAGCAGCGTAGAAGGACAGACAAATCAGCCCCAGCATTTT.

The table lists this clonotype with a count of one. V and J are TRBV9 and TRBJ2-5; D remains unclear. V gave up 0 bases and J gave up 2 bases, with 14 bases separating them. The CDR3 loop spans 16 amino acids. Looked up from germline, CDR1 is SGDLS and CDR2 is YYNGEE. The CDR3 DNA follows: TGTGCCAGCAGCGTAGGGGTTCAGGCCATTCAAGAGACCCAGTACTTC. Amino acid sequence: CASSVGVQAIQETQYF.

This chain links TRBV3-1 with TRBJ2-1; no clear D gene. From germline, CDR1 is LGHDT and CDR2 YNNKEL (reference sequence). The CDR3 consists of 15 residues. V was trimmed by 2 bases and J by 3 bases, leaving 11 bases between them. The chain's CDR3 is CASSQQDMDYNEQFF. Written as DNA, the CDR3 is TGTGCCAGCAGCCAACAGGATATGGACTACAATGAGCAGTTCTTC.

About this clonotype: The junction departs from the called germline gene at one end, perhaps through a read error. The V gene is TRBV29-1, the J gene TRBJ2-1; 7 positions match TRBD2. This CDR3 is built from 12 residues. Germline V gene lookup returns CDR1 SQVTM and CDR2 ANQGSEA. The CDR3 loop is CSVGWDYHEQFF. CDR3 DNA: TGCAGCGTTGGATGGGACTACCATGAGCAGTTCTTC.

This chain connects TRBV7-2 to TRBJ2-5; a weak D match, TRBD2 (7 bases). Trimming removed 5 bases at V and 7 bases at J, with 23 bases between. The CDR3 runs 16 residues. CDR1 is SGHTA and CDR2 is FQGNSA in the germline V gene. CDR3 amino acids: CASSPFPGGPRRTQYF. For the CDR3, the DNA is TGTGCCAGCAGCCCCTTCCCGGGGGGCCCACGTCGGACCCAGTACTTC.

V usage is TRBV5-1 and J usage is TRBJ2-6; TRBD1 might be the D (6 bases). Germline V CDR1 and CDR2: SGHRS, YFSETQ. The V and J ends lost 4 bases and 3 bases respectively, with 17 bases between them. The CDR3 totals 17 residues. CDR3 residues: CASSLRTDSFGANVLTF. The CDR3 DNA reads TGCGCCAGCAGCCTTCGGACAGACAGCTTTGGGGCCAACGTCCTGACTTTC.

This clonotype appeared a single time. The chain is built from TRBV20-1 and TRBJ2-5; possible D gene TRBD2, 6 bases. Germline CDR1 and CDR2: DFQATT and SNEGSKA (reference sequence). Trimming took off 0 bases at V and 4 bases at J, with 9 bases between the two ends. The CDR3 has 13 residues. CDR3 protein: CSAREAGIETQYF. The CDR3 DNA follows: TGCAGTGCTAGAGAGGCGGGGATAGAGACCCAGTACTTC.

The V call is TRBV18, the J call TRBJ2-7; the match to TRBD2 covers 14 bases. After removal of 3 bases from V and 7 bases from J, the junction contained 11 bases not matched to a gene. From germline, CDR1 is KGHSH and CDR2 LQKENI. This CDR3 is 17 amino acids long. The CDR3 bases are TGTGCCAGCTCACCTGGACACGGACTAGCGGGGGGACAGGAGCAGTACTTC. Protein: CASSPGHGLAGGQEQYF.

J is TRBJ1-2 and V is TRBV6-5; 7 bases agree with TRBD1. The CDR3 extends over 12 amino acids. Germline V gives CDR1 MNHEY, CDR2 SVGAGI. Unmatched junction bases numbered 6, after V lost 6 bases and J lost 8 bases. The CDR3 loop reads CASRRQGGGYTF. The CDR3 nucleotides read TGTGCCAGCAGGCGACAGGGAGGAGGCTACACCTTC.

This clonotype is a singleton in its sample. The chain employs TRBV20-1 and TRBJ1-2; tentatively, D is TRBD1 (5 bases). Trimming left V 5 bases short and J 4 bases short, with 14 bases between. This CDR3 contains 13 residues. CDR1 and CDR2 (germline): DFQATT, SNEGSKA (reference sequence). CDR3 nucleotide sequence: TGCAGTGCTTGGCTAAGGGACGGCTATGGCTACACCTTC. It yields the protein CSAWLRDGYGYTF.

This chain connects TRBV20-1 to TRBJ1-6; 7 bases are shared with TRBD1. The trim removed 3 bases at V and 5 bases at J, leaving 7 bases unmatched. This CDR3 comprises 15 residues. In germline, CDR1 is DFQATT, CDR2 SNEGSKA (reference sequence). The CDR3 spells CSARRAGQNNSPLHF. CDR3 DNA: TGCAGTGCTAGGCGGGCGGGACAGAATAATTCACCCCTCCACTTT.

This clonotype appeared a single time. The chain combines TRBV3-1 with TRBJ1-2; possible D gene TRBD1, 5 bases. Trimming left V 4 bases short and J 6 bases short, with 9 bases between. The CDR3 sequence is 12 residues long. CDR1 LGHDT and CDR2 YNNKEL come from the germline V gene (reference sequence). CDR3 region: CASSRGGHGYTF. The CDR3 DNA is TGTGCCAGCAGCCGCGGGGGTCATGGCTACACCTTC.

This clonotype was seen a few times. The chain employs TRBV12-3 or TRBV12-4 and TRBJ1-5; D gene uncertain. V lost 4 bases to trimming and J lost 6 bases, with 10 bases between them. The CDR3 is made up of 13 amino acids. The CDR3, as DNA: TGTGCCAGCAGTTCCCAAGGAGGTCAGCCCCAGCATTTT. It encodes CASSSQGGQPQHF.

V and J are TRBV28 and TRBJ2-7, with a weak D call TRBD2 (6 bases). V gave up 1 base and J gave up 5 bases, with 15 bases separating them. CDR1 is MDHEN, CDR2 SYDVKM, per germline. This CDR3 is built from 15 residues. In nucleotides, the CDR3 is TGTGCCAGCAGTTTATCCTCTAGCGCGAACCACGAGCAGTACTTC. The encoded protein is CASSLSSSANHEQYF.

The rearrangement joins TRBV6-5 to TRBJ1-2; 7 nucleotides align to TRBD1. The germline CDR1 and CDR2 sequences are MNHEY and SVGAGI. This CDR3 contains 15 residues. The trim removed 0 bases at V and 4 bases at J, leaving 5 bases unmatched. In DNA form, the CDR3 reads TGTGCCAGCAGTTACTCCGCACAGGGGACCTATGGCTACACCTTC. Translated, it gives CASSYSAQGTYGYTF.

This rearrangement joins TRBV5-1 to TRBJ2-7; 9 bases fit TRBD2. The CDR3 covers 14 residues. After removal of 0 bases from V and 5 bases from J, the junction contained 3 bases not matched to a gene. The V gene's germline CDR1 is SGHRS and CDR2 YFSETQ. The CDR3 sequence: CASSLVAGEHEQYF. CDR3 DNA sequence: TGCGCCAGCAGCTTGGTAGCGGGAGAACACGAGCAGTACTTC.

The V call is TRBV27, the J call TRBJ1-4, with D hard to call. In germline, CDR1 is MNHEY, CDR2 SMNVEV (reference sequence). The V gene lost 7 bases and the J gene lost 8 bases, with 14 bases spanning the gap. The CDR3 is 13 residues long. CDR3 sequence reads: CASTQSGSEKLFF. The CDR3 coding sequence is TGTGCCAGCACCCAATCCGGGAGCGAAAAACTGTTTTTT.

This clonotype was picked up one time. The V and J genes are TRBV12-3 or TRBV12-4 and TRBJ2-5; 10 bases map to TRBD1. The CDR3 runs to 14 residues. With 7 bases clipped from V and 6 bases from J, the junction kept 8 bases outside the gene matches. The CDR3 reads CASTSGTGEKTQYF. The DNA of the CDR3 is TGTGCCAGCACCTCCGGGACAGGGGAAAAGACCCAGTACTTC.

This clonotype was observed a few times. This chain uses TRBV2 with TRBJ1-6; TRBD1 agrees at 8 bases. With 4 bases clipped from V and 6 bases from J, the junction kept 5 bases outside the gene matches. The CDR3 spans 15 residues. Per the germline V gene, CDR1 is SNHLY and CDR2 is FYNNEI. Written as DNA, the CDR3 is TGTGCCAGCAGTGCCATGACAGGGGTTAATTCACCCCTCCACTTT. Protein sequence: CASSAMTGVNSPLHF.

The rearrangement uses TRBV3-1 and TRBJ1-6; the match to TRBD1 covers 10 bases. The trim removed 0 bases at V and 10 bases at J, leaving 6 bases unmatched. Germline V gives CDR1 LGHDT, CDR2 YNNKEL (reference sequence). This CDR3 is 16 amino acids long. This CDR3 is CASSQDRTGGRSPLHF. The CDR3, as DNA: TGTGCCAGCAGCCAAGATCGGACAGGGGGTAGGTCACCCCTCCACTTT. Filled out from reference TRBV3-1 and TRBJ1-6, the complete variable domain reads DTAVSQTPKYLVTQMGNDKSIKCEQNLGHDTMYWYKQDSKKFLKIMFSYNNKELIINETVPNRFSPKSPDKAHLNLHINSLELGDSAVYFCASSQDRTGGRSPLHFGNGTRLTVT.

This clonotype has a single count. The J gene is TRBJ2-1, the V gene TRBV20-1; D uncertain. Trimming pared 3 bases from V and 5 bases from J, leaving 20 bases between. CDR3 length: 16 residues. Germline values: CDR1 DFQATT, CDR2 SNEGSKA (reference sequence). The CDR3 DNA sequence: TGCAGTGCTAGGACACACCGTGGGGTAGATAACAATGAGCAGTTCTTC. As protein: CSARTHRGVDNNEQFF.

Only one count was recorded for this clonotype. The CDR3 sequence is CASRRQGSNQPQHF. Here the CDR3 DNA reads TGTGCCAGCAGGCGACAGGGATCAAATCAGCCCCAGCATTTT. J is TRBJ1-5 and V is TRBV28, with 7 bases identical to TRBD1. In germline, CDR1 is MDHEN, CDR2 SYDVKM. With 6 bases clipped from V and 4 bases from J, the junction kept 6 bases outside the gene matches. This CDR3 is 14 amino acids long.

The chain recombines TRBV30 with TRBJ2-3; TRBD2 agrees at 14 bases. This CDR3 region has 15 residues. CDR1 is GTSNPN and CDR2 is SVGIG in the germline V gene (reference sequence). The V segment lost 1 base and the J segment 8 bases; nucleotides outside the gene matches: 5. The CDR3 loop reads CAWSGGLAGERTQYF. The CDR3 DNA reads TGTGCCTGGAGTGGGGGACTAGCGGGGGAACGTACGCAGTATTTT.

CDR3 in DNA: TGTGCCAGCAACTTCAACTGGGACCAAGAGACCCAGTACTTC. This translates into CASNFNWDQETQYF. This chain joins TRBV7-2 and TRBJ2-5; D gene ambiguous. The CDR3 length is 14 residues. Germline V gene sequence: CDR1 SGHTA, CDR2 FQGNSA. V was cut by 7 bases and J by 0 bases, with 12 bases left in between.

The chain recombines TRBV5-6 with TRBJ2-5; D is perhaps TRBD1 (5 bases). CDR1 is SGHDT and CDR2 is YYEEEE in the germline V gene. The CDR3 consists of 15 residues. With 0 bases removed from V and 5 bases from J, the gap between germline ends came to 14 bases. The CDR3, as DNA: TGTGCCAGCAGCTTGGCAAGGGGCTCGTGGGAGACCCAGTACTTC. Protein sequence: CASSLARGSWETQYF. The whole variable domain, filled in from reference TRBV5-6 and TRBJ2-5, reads DAGVTQSPTHLIKTRGQQVTLRCSPKSGHDTVSWYQQALGQGPQFIFQYYEEEERQRGNFPDRFSGHQFPNYSSELNVNALLLGDSALYLCASSLARGSWETQYFGPGTRLLVL.

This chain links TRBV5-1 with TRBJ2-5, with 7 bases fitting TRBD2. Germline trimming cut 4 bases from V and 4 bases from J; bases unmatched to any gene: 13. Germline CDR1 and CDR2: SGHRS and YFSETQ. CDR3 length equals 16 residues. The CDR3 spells CASSPFASGVGETQYF. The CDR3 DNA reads TGCGCCAGCAGCCCCTTTGCCAGCGGGGTAGGAGAGACCCAGTACTTC.

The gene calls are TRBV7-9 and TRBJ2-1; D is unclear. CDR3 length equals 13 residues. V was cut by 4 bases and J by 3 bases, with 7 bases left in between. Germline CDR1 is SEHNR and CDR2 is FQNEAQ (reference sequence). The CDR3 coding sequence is TGTGCCAGCAGCTACCTCAACTACAATGAGCAGTTCTTC. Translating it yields CASSYLNYNEQFF.